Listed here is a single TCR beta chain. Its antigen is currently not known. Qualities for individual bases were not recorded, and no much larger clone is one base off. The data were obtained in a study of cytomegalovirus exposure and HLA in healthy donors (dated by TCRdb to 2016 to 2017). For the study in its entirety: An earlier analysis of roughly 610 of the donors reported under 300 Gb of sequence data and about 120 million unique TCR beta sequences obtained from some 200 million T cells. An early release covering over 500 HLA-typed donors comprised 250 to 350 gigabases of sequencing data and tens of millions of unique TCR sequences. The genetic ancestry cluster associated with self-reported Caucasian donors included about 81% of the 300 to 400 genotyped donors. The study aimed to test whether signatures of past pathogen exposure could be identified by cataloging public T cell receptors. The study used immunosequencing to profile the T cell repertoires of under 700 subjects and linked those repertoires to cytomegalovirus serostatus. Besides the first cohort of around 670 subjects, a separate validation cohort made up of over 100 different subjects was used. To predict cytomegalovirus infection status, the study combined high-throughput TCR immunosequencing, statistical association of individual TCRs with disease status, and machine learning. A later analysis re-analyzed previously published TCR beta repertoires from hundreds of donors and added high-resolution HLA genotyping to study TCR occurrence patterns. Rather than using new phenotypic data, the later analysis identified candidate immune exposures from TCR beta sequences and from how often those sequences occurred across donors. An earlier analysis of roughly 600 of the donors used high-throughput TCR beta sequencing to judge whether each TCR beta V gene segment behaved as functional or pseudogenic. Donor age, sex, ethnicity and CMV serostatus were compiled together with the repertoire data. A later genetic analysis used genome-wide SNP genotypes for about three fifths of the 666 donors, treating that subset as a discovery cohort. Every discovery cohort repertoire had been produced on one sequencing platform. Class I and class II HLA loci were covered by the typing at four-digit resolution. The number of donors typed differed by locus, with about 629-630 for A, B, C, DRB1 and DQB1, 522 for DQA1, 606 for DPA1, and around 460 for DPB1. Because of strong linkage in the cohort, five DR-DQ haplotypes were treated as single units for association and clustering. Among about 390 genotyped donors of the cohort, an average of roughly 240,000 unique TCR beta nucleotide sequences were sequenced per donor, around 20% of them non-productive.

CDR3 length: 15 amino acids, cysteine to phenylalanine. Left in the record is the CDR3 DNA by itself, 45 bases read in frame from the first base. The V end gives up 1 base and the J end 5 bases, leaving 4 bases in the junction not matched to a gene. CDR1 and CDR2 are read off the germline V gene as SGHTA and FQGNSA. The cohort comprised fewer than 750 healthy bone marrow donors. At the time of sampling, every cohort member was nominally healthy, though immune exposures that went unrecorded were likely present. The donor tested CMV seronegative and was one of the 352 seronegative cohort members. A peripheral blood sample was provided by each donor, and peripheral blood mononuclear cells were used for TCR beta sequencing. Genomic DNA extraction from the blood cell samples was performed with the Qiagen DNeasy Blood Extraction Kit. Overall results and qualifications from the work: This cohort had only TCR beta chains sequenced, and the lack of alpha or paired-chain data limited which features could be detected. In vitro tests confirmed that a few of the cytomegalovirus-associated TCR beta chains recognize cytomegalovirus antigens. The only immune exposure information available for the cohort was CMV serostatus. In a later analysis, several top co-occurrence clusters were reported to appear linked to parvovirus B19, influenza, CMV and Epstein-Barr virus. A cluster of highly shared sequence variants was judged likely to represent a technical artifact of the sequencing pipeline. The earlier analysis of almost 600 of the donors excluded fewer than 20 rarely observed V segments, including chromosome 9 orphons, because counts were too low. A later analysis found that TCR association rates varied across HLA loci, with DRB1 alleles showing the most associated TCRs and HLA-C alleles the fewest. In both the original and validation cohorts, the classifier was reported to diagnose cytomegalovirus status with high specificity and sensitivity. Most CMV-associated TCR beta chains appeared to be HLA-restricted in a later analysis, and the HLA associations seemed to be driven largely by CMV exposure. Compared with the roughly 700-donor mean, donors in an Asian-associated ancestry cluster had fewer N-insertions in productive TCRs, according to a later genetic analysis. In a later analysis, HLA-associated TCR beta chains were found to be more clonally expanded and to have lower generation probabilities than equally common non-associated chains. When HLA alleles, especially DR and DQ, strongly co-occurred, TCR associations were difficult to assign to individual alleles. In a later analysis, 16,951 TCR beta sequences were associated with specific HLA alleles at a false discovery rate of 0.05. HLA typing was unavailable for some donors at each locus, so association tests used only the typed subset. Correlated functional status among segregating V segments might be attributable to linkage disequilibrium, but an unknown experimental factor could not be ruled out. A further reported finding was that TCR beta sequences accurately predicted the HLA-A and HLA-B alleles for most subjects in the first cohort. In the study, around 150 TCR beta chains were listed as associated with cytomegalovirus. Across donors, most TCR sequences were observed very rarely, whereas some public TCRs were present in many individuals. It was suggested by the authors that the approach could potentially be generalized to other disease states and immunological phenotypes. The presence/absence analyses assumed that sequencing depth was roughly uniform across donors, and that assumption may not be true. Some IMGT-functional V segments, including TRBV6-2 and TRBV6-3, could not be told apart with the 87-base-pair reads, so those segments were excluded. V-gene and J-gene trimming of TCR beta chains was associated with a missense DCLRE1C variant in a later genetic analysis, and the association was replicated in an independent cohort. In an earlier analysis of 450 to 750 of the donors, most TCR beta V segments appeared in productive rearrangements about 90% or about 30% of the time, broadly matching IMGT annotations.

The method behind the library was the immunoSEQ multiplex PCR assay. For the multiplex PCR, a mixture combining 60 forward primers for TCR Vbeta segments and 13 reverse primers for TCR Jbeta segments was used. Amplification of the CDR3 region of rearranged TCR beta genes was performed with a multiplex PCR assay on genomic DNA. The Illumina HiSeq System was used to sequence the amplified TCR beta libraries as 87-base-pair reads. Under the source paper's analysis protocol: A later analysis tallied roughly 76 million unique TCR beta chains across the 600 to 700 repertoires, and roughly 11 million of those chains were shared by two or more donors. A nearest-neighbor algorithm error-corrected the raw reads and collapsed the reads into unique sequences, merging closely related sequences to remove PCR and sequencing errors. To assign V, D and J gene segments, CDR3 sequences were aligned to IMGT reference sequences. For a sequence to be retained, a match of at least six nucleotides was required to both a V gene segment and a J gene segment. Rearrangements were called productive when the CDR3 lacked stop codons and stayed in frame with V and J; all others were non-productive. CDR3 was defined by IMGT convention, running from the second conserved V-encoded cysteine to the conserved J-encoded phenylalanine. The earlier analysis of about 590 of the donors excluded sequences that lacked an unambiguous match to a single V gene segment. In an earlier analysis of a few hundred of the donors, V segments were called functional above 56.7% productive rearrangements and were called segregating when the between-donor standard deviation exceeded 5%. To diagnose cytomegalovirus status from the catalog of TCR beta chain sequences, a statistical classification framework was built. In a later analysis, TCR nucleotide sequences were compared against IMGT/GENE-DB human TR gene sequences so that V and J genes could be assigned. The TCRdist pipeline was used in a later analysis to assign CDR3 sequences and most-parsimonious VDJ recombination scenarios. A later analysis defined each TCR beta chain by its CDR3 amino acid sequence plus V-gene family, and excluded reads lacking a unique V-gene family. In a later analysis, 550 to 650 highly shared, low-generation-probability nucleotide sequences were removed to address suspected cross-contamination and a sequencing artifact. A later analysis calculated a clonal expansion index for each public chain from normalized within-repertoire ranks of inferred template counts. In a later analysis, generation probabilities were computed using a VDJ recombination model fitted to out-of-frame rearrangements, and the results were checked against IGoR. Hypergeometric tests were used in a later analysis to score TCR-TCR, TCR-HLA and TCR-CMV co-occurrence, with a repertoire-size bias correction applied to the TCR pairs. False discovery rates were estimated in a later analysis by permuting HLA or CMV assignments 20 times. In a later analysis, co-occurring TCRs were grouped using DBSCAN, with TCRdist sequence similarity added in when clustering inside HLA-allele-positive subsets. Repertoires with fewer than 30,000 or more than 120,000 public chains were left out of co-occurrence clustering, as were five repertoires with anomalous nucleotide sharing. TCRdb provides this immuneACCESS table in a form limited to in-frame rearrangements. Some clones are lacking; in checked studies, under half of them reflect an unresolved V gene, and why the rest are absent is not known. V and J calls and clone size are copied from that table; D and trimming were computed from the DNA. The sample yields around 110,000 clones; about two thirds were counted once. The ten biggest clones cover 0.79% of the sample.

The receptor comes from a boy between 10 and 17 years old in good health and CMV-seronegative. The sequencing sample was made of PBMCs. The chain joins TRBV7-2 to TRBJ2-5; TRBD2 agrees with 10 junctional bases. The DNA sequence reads TGTGCCAGCAGCTTAGGACTAGCGGGTTGGGAGACCCAGTACTTC. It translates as CASSLGLAGWETQYF. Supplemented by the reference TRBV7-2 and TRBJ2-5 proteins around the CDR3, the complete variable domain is GAGVSQSPSNKVTEKGKDVELRCDPISGHTALYWYRQSLGQGLEFLIYFQGNSAPDKSGLPSDRFSAERTGGSVSTLTIQRTQQEDSAVYLCASSLGLAGWETQYFGPGTRLLVL.